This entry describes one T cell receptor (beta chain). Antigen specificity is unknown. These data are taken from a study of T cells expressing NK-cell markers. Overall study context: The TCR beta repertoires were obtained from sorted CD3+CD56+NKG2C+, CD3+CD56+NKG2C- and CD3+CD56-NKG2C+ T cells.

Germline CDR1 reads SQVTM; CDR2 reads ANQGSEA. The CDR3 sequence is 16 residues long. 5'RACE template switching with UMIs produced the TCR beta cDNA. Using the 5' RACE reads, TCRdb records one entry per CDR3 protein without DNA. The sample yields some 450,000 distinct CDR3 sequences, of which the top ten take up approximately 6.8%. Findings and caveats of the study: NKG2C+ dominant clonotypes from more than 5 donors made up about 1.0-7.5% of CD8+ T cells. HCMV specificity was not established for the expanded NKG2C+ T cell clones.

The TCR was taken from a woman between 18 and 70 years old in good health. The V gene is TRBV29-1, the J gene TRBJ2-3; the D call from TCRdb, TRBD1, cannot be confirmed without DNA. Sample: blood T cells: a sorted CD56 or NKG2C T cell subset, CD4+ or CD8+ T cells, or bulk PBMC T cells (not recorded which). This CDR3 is CSVAGTELSSTDTQYF.